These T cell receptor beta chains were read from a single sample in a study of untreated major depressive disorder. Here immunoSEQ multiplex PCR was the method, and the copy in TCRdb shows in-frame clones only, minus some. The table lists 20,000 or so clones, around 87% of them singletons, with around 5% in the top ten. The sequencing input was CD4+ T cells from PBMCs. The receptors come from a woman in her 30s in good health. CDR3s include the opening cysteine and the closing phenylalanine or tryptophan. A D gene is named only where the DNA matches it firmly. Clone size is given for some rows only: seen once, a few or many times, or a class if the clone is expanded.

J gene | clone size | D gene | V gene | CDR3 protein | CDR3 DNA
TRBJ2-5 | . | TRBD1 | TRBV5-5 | CASSLAWTGWGQETQYF | TGTGCCAGCAGCTTGGCCTGGACAGGGTGGGGCCAAGAGACCCAGTACTTC
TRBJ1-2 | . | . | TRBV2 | CASKPGHGNYGYTF | TGTGCCAGCAAACCTGGACACGGGAACTATGGCTACACCTTC
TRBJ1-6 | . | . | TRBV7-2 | CASSLAPHGSYNSPLHF | TGTGCCAGCAGCTTAGCACCCCACGGCTCCTATAATTCACCCCTCCACTTT
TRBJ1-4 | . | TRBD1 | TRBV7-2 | CASRRTGGNEKLFF | TGTGCCAGCAGGCGGACAGGGGGTAATGAAAAACTGTTTTTT
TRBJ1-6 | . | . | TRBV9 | CASSVDSYNSPLHF | TGTGCCAGCAGCGTCGACAGTTATAATTCACCCCTCCACTTT
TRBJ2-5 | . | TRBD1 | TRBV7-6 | CASSLPGRGQGARETQYF | TGTGCCAGCAGCTTACCGGGGAGAGGACAGGGGGCTAGGGAGACCCAGTACTTC
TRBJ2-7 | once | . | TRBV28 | CASSLGRLEQYF | TGTGCCAGCAGTTTAGGTCGGCTCGAGCAGTACTTC
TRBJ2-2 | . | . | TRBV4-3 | CASSQEAGINTGELFF | TGCGCCAGCAGCCAAGAGGCGGGAATCAACACCGGGGAGCTGTTTTTT
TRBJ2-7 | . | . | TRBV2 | CASSEWGARYF | TGTGCCAGCAGTGAGTGGGGGGCTAGGTACTTC
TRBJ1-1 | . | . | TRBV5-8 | CASSLFLAAGGTREAFF | TGTGCCAGCAGCTTGTTTCTCGCGGCCGGGGGGACCCGAGAAGCTTTCTTT
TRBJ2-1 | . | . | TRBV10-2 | CASSETGPYNEQFF | TGCGCCAGCAGTGAGACTGGGCCCTACAATGAGCAGTTCTTC
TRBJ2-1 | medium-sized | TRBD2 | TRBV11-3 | CASSLGTSGGANEQFF | TGTGCCAGCAGCTTAGGGACTAGCGGGGGGGCCAATGAGCAGTTCTTC
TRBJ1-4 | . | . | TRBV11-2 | CASSLGPGSNEKLFF | TGTGCCAGCAGCTTAGGGCCAGGCTCTAATGAAAAACTGTTTTTT
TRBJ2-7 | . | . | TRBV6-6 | CASSTRVNYEQYF | TGTGCCAGCAGCACCCGGGTCAACTACGAGCAGTACTTC
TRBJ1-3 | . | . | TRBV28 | CASSFLTPLGSGNTIYF | TGTGCCAGCAGTTTCCTGACTCCTCTCGGGTCTGGAAACACCATATATTTT
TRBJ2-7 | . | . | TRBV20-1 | CSAQTGYEQYF | TGCAGTGCTCAGACAGGCTACGAGCAGTACTTC
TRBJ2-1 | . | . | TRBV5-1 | CASSLGGSVYNEQFF | TGCGCCAGCAGCTTGGGAGGGTCGGTGTACAATGAGCAGTTCTTC
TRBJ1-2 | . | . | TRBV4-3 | CASSQDPQGNLGYTF | TGCGCCAGCAGCCAAGACCCACAGGGTAACCTCGGCTACACCTTC
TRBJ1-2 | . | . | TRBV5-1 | CASSSWDNYGYTF | TGCGCCAGCAGCTCCTGGGACAACTATGGCTACACCTTC
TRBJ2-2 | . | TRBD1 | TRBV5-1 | CASSPGTGNTGELFF | TGCGCCAGCAGCCCCGGGACAGGGAACACCGGGGAGCTGTTTTTT
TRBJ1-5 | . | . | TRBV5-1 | CASSLAGGQQPQHF | TGCGCCAGCAGCTTGGCGGGAGGGCAGCAGCCCCAGCATTTT
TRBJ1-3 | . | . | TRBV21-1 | CASSKAAGTGNTIYF | TGTGCCAGCAGCAAAGCGGCAGGGACTGGAAACACCATATATTTT
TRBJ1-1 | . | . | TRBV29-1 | CSVELLGNTEAFF | TGCAGCGTTGAACTCCTAGGGAACACTGAAGCTTTCTTT
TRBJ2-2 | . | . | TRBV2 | CASSFTVDTGELFF | TGTGCCAGCTCATTTACAGTGGACACCGGGGAGCTGTTTTTT
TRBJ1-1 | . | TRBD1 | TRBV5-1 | CASSAGRDSSLPEAFF | TGCGCCAGCAGCGCAGGACGGGACAGCAGCCTCCCTGAAGCTTTCTTT
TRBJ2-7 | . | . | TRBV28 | CASSVSYYEQYF | TGTGCCAGCAGTGTTAGTTACTACGAGCAGTACTTC
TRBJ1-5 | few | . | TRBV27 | CASGQKQNQPQHF | TGTGCCAGCGGACAGAAGCAAAATCAGCCCCAGCATTTT
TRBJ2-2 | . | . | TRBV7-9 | CASSGAALNTGELFF | TGTGCCAGCAGCGGGGCCGCATTGAACACCGGGGAGCTGTTTTTT
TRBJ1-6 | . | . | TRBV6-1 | CASSLSWGPRPLHF | TGTGCCAGCAGCCTATCGTGGGGGCCACGACCCCTCCACTTT
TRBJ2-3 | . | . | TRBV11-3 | CASSLGRGTDTQYF | TGTGCCAGCAGCTTAGGACGGGGCACAGATACGCAGTATTTT
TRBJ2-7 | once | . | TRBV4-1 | CASSQFPPAGTYEQYF | TGCGCCAGCAGCCAATTCCCTCCGGCAGGGACCTACGAGCAGTACTTC
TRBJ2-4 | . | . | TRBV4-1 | CASSRPDGQALAKNIQYF | TGCGCCAGCAGCCGTCCGGATGGGCAGGCGCTAGCCAAAAACATTCAGTACTTC
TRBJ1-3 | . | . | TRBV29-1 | CSVERVLSGNTIYF | TGCAGCGTTGAGCGGGTACTCTCTGGAAACACCATATATTTT
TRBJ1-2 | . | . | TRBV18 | CASSPPIGGGEYGYTF | TGTGCCAGCTCACCCCCTATTGGAGGGGGAGAGTATGGCTACACCTTC
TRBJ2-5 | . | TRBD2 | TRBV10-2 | CASSESKRGPQETQYF | TGCGCCAGCAGTGAGTCGAAGCGGGGGCCCCAAGAGACCCAGTACTTC
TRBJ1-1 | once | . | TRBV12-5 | CASGLASGQPLSTEAFF | TGTGCTAGTGGTTTGGCGTCCGGACAGCCTCTTTCTACTGAAGCTTTCTTT
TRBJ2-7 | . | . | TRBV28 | CATGEGGSYEQYF | TGTGCCACCGGAGAAGGAGGATCCTACGAGCAGTACTTC
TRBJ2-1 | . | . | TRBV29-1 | CSGGRDNEQFF | TGCAGCGGCGGCCGGGACAATGAGCAGTTCTTC
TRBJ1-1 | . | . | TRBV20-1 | CSASYQGEAFF | TGCAGTGCTAGTTATCAGGGGGAAGCTTTCTTT
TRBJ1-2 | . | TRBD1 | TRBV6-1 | CASNPDRVGGYTF | TGTGCCAGCAATCCGGACAGGGTTGGTGGCTACACCTTC
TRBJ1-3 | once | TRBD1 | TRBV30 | CAWEGGSGTGRGNTIYF | TGTGCCTGGGAGGGAGGTTCCGGGACAGGGAGAGGAAACACCATATATTTT
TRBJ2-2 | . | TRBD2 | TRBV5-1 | CASSPSGGLNTGELFF | TGCGCCAGCAGCCCTAGCGGGGGGTTGAACACCGGGGAGCTGTTTTTT
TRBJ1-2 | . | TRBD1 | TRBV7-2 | CASSLGGTGAYDTF | TGTGCCAGCAGCTTAGGTGGGACAGGGGCCTATGACACCTTC
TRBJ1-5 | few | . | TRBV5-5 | CASSFTGNQPQHF | TGTGCCAGCAGCTTCACAGGGAACCAGCCCCAGCATTTT
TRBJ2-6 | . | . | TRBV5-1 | CASSPSPASGANVLTF | TGCGCCAGCAGCCCATCACCCGCTTCTGGGGCCAACGTCCTGACTTTC
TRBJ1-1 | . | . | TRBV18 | CASSAGGTENTEAFF | TGTGCCAGCTCAGCGGGTGGCACGGAGAACACTGAAGCTTTCTTT
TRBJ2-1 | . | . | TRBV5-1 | CASSLALFNEQFF | TGCGCCAGCAGCTTGGCTCTTTTCAATGAGCAGTTCTTC
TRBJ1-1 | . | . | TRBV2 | CASSSTWDTEAFF | TGTGCCAGCAGTAGTACGTGGGACACTGAAGCTTTCTTT
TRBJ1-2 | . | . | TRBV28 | CASSIGQTNYGYTF | TGTGCCAGCAGTATTGGACAGACTAACTATGGCTACACCTTC
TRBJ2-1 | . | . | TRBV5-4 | CASSPQVGALSYNEQFF | TGTGCCAGCAGCCCCCAGGTCGGAGCCCTTTCCTACAATGAGCAGTTCTTC